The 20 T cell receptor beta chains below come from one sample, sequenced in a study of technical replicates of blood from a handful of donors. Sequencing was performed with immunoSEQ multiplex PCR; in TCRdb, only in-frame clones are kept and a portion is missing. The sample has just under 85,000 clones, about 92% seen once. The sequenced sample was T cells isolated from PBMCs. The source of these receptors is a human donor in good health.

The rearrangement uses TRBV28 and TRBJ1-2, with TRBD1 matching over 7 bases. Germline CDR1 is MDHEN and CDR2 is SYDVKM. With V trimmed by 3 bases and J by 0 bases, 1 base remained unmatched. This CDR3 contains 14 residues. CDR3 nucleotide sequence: TGTGCCAGCAGTTTTACAGGGGCTAACTATGGCTACACCTTC. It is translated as CASSFTGANYGYTF.

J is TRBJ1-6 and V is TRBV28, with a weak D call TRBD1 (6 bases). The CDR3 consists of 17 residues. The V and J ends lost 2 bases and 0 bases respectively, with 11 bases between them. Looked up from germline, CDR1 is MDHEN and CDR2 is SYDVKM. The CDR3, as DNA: TGTGCCAGCAGTTTAGACAGGTCAAGCTCCTATAATTCACCCCTCCACTTT. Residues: CASSLDRSSSYNSPLHF.

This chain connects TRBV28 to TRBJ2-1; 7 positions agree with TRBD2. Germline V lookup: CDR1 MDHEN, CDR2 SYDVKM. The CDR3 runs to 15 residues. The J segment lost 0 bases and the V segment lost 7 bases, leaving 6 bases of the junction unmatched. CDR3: CASTWTGGSYNEQFF. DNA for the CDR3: TGTGCCAGCACCTGGACGGGGGGCTCCTACAATGAGCAGTTCTTC.

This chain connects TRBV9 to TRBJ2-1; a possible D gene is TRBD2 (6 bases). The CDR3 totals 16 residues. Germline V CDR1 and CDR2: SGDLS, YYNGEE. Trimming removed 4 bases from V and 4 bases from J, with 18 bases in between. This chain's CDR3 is CASSTFGVAEYNEQFF. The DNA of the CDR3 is TGTGCCAGCAGCACATTTGGGGTAGCGGAATACAATGAGCAGTTCTTC.

The CDR3 sequence: CASRKTSGTNTGELFF. The CDR3 bases are TGTGCCAGCAGGAAAACTAGCGGGACGAACACCGGGGAGCTGTTTTTT. V and J are TRBV25-1 and TRBJ2-2; TRBD2 matches at 10 bases. V gave up 6 bases and J gave up 0 bases; unmatched junction bases: 4. Germline V lookup: CDR1 MGHDK, CDR2 SYGVNS. The length of the CDR3 is 16 residues.

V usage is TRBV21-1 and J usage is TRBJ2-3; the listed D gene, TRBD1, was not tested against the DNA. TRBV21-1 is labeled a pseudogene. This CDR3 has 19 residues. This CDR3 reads CASSKETGLARWLADTQYF. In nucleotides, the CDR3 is TGTGCCAGCAGCAAAGAAACAGGCCTCGCGCGCTGGCTCGCCGATACGCAGTATTTT.

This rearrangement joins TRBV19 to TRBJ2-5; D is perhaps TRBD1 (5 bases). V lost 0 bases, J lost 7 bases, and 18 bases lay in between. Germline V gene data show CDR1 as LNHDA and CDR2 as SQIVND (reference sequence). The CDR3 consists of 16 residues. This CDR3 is CASSIDPSQGHPTQYF. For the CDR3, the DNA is TGTGCCAGTAGTATAGATCCGTCTCAGGGCCATCCGACCCAGTACTTC.

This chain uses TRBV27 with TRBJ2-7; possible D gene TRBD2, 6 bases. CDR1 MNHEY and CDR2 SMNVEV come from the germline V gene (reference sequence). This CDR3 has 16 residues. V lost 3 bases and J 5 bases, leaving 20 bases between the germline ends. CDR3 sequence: CASSLRGRSYLDEQYF. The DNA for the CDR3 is TGTGCCAGCAGTTTGCGGGGCAGGAGTTATTTAGACGAGCAGTACTTC.

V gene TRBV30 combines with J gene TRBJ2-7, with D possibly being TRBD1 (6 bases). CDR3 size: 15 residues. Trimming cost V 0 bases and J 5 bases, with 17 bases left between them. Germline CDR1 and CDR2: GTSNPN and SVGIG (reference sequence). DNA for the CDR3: TGTGCCTGGAGTGTAATGCTCGGGACAAGACACGAGCAGTACTTC. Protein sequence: CAWSVMLGTRHEQYF.

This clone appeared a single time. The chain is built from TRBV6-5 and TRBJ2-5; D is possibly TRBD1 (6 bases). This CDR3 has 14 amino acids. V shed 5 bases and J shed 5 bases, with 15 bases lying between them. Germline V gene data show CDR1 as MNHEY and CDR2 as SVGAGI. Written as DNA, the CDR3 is TGTGCCAGCAGTCATAGGGGCACAGGGGAGACCCAGTACTTC. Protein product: CASSHRGTGETQYF.

CDR3 nucleotides: TGCGCCAGCAGCTTGGAGGGGGATGTAACACAGCCCCAGCATTTT. The encoded protein is CASSLEGDVTQPQHF. V and J are TRBV5-1 and TRBJ1-5; maybe TRBD1 (6 bases). Germline CDR1 is SGHRS and CDR2 is YFSETQ. The CDR3 sequence is 15 residues long. The V gene lost 0 bases and the J gene lost 7 bases, with 14 bases spanning the gap. The full variable domain, in which reference TRBV5-1 and TRBJ1-5 provide the parts outside the CDR3, is KAGVTQTPRYLIKTRGQQVTLSCSPISGHRSVSWYQQTPGQGLQFLFEYFSETQRNKGNFPGRFSGRQFSNSRSEMNVSTLELGDSALYLCASSLEGDVTQPQHFGDGTRLSIL.

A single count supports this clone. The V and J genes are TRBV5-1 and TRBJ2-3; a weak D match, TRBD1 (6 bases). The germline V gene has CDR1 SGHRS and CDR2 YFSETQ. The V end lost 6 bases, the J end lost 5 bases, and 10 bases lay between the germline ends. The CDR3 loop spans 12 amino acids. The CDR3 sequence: CASTTGRDTQYF. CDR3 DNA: TGCGCCAGCACCACAGGGAGAGATACGCAGTATTTT.

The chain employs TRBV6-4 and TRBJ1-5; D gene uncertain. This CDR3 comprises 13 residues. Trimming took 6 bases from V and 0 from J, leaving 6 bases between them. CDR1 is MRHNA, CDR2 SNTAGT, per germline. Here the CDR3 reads CASSVSSNQPQHF. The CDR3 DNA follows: TGTGCCAGCAGCGTCTCTAGCAATCAGCCCCAGCATTTT.

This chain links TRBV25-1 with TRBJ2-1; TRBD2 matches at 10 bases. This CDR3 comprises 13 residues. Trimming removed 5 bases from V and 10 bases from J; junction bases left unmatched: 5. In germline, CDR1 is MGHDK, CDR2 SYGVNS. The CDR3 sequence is CASSRASGGEQFF. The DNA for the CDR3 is TGTGCCAGCAGTCGCGCTAGCGGGGGAGAGCAGTTCTTC. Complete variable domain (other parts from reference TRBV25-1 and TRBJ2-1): EADIYQTPRYLVIGTGKKITLECSQTMGHDKMYWYQQDPGMELHLIHYSYGVNSTEKGDLSSESTVSRIRTEHFPLTLESARPSHTSQYLCASSRASGGEQFFGPGTRLTVL.

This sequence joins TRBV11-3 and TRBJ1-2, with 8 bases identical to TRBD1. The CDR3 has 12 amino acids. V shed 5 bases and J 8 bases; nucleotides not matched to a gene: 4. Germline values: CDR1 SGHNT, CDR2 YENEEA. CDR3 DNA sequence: TGTGCCAGCAGCACCGGGACAGGCGGCTACACCTTC. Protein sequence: CASSTGTGGYTF.

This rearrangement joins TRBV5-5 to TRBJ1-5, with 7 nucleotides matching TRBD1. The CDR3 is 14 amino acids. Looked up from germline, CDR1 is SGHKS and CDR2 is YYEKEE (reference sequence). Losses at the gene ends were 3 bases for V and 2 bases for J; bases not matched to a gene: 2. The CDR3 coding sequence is TGTGCCAGCAGCTACAGGGGCGGCAATCAGCCCCAGCATTTT. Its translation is CASSYRGGNQPQHF.

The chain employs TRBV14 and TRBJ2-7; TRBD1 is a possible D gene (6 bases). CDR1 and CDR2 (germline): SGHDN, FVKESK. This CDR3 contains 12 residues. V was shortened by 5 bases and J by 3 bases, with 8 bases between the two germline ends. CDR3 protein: CASSVQGYEQYF. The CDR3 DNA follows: TGTGCCAGCAGCGTACAGGGCTACGAGCAGTACTTC. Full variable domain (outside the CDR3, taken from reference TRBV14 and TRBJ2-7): EAGVTQFPSHSVIEKGQTVTLRCDPISGHDNLYWYRRVMGKEIKFLLHFVKESKQDESGMPNNRFLAERTGGTYSTLKVQPAELEDSGVYFCASSVQGYEQYFGPGTRLTVT.

The CDR3 DNA reads TGCGCCAGCAGCCGAGGTAGAGAGCAGTACTTC. Amino acids: CASSRGREQYF. The J gene is TRBJ2-7, the V gene TRBV4-1; D uncertain. The CDR3 contains 11 residues. The germline V and J ends were trimmed by 4 bases and 7 bases, with 8 bases remaining between them. CDR1 MGHRA and CDR2 YSYEKL come from the germline V gene.

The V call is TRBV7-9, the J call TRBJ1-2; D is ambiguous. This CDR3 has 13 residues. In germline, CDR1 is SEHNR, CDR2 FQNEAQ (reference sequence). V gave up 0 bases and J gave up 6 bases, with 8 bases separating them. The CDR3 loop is CASSLAGENGYTF. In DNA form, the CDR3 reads TGTGCCAGCAGCTTAGCGGGAGAGAATGGCTACACCTTC.

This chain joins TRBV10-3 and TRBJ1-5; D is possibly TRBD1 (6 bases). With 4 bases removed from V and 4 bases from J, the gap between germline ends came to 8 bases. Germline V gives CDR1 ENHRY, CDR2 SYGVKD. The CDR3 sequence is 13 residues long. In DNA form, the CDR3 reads TGTGCCATCAGTGGAGACAGGAATCAGCCCCAGCATTTT. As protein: CAISGDRNQPQHF.